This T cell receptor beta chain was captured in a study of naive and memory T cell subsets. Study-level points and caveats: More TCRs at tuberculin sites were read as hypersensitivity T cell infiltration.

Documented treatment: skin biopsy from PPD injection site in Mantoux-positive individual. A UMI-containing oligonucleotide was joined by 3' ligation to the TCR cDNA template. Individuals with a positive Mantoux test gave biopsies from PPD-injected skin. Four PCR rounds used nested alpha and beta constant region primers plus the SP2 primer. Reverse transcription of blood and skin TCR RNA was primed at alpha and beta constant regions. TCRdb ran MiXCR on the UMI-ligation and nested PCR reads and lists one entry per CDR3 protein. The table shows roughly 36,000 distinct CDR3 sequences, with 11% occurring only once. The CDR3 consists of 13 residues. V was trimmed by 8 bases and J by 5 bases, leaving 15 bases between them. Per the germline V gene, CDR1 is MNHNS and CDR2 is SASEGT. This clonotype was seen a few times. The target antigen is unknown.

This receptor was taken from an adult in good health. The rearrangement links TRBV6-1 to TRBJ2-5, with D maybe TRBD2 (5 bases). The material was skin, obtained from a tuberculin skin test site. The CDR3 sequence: CASRFYRGETQYF. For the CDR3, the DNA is TGTGCCAGCCGGTTCTACCGGGGTGAGACCCAGTACTTC.